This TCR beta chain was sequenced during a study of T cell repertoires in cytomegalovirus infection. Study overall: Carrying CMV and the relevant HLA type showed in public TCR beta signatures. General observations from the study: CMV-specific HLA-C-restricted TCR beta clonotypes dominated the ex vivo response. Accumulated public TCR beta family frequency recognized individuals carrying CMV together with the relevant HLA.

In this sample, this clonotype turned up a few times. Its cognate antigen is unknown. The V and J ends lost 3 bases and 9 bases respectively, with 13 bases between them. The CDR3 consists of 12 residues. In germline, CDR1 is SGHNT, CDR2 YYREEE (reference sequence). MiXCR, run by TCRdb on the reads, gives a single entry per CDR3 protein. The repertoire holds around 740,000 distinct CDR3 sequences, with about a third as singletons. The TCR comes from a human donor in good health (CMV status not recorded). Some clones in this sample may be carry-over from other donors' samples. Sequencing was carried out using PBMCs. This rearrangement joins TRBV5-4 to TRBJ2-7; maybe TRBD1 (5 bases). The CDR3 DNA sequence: TGTGCCAGCAGCTACCCAGGGTCCGGGCAGTACTTC. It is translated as CASSYPGSGQYF.